These 10 T cell receptor beta chains came from one sample sequenced in a study of blood T cell repertoires in COVID-19. TCRdb keeps only in-frame clones here, not all; method: immunoSEQ multiplex PCR. Of roughly 69,000 clones listed, roughly nine tenths are singletons. The specimen sequenced was peripheral blood. The origin of the receptors is a man in his fifties or sixties with active COVID-19.

CDR3 DNA: TGTGCCAGCAGCTTAACTCGACCGGGTGCCACAGATACGCAGTATTTT. Its translation: CASSLTRPGATDTQYF. This chain links TRBV7-3 with TRBJ2-3; no definite D call. V was clipped by 0 bases and J by 2 bases, with 12 bases between them. The CDR3 spans 16 residues. Germline CDR1 reads SGHTA; CDR2 reads FQGTGA.

The chain has TRBV27 and TRBJ2-7; unclear D gene. The CDR3 is 15 amino acids. Trimming cost V 0 bases and J 3 bases, with 12 bases left between them. CDR1 and CDR2 (germline): MNHEY, SMNVEV (reference sequence). CDR3 DNA sequence: TGTGCCAGCAGTTTATCGAATCCCCGGTTCTACGAGCAGTACTTC. Amino acid sequence: CASSLSNPRFYEQYF.

The rearrangement joins TRBV2 to TRBJ2-7; D call uncertain. Between the trimmed V and J ends, which lost 4 bases and 2 bases, there was a span of 3 bases. The germline gives CDR1 SNHLY, CDR2 FYNNEI. The CDR3 is made up of 11 amino acids. CDR3 sequence: CASSVAYEQYF. Written as DNA, the CDR3 is TGTGCCAGCAGTGTCGCCTACGAGCAGTACTTC.

The chain has TRBV28 and TRBJ1-4; D perhaps matches TRBD1 (6 bases). The germline gives CDR1 MDHEN, CDR2 SYDVKM. This CDR3 comprises 14 residues. Trimming left V 6 bases short and J 1 base short, with 9 bases between. CDR3 sequence (DNA): TGTGCCAGCAGCCGAGGGGGAACTAATGAAAAACTGTTTTTT. As protein: CASSRGGTNEKLFF.

This clone has more than one count but fewer than ten. Other DNA sequences of this sample code for an identical CDR3. The chain employs TRBV19 and TRBJ1-5; 8 bases line up with TRBD1. With V trimmed by 3 bases and J by 2 bases, 0 bases remained unmatched. CDR1 is LNHDA and CDR2 is SQIVND in the germline V gene (reference sequence). This CDR3 spans 14 amino acids. The CDR3, as DNA: TGTGCCAGTAGTATGACAGGGGGCAATCAGCCCCAGCATTTT. It encodes CASSMTGGNQPQHF.

This rearrangement joins TRBV30 to TRBJ2-7; TRBD2 agrees at 7 bases. The CDR3 is 13 residues long. Germline V gene lookup returns CDR1 GTSNPN and CDR2 SVGIG (reference sequence). The ends lost 8 bases at V and 7 bases at J; junction bases unmatched: 14. In DNA, the CDR3 is TGTGCCGGTGATACTAGCGCGGGGAGAGAGCAGTACTTC. Translating gives CAGDTSAGREQYF.

The J gene is TRBJ1-2, the V gene TRBV18; 7 nucleotides align to TRBD1. The V and J ends lost 0 bases and 4 bases, in that order; junction bases with no gene match: 8. There are 16 residues in the CDR3. Germline CDR1 is KGHSH and CDR2 is LQKENI. The CDR3 coding sequence is TGTGCCAGCTCACCACCGGTCCAGGGGGTTCGCTATGGCTACACCTTC. Translation gives CASSPPVQGVRYGYTF.

This chain uses TRBV5-4 with TRBJ2-5; 7 bases are a match to TRBD2. Germline-derived CDR1 and CDR2 are SGHNT and YYREEE (reference sequence). V shed 0 bases, J shed 5 bases, and the junction held 10 bases outside the gene matches. There are 16 residues in the CDR3. CDR3 protein: CASSLAPSGPRETQYF. The CDR3 coding sequence is TGTGCCAGCAGCTTGGCCCCTAGCGGCCCAAGGGAGACCCAGTACTTC.

The chain has TRBV7-9 and TRBJ1-3; 7 bases align to TRBD1. The CDR3 is 16 amino acids. Germline trimming cut 5 bases from V and 2 bases from J; bases unmatched to any gene: 9. The germline V gene has CDR1 SEHNR and CDR2 FQNEAQ (reference sequence). CDR3 in amino acids: CASSPSSGTAGNTIYF. The CDR3 nucleotides are TGTGCCAGCAGCCCCAGCTCCGGGACAGCTGGAAACACCATATATTTT. The whole variable domain, remainder taken from reference TRBV7-9 and TRBJ1-3, is DTGVSQNPRHKITKRGQNVTFRCDPISEHNRLYWYRQTLGQGPEFLTYFQNEAQLEKSRLLSDRFSAERPKGSFSTLEIQRTEQGDSAMYLCASSPSSGTAGNTIYFGEGSWLTVV.

This chain connects TRBV19 to TRBJ1-5, with TRBD1 as a possible D gene (5 bases). The V end lost 4 bases, the J end lost 5 bases, and 12 bases lay between the germline ends. This CDR3 has 14 residues. Germline loops: CDR1 LNHDA, CDR2 SQIVND (reference sequence). The CDR3 bases are TGTGCCAGTAGTACCCCCCCCAGGGATCAGCCCCAGCATTTT. This sequence encodes CASSTPPRDQPQHF.